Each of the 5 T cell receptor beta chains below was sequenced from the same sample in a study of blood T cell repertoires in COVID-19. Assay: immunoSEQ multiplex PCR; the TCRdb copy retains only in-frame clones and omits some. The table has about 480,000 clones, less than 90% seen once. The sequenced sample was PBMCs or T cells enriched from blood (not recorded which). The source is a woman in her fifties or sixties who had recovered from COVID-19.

CDR3 residues: CASSEQGSYNSPLHF. In nucleotides, the CDR3 is TGTGCCAGCAGTGAACAGGGTTCCTATAATTCACCCCTCCACTTT. The gene calls are TRBV2 and TRBJ1-6; D is possibly TRBD1 (5 bases). This CDR3 spans 15 amino acids. With 2 bases removed from V and 1 base from J, the gap between germline ends came to 6 bases. Germline loops: CDR1 SNHLY, CDR2 FYNNEI.

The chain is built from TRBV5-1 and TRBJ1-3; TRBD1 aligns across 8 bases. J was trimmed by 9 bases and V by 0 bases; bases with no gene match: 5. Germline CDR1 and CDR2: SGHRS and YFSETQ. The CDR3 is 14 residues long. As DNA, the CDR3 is TGCGCCAGCAGCTTGGGAACAGGGGGTAGCACCATATATTTT. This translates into CASSLGTGGSTIYF.

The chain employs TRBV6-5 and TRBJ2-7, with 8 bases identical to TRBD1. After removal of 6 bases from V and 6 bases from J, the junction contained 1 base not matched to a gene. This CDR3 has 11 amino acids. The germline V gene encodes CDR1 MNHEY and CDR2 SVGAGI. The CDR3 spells CASSQGAEQYF. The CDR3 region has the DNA TGTGCCAGCAGCCAGGGGGCCGAGCAGTACTTC.

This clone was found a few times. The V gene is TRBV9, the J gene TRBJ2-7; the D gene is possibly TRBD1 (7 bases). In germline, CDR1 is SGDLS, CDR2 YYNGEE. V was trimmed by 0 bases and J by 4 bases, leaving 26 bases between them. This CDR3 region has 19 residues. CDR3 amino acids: CASSVATGLEGALRYEQYV. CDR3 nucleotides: TGTGCCAGCAGCGTAGCTACGGGCCTGGAGGGGGCGCTTAGATACGAGCAGTACGTC.

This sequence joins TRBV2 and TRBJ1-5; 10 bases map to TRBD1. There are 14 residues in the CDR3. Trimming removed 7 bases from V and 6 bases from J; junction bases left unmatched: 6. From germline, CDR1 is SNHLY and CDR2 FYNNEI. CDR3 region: CASKGQGVGQPQHF. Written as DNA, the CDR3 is TGTGCCAGCAAAGGACAGGGGGTCGGTCAGCCCCAGCATTTT.